This T cell receptor beta chain emerged from a study of T cells in localized non-small cell lung cancer. Findings and limits, study-wide: There was higher T cell clonality in uninvolved adjacent lung than in tumor, and it was highest there.

As to this clone: Its cognate antigen is unknown.

The table came from immunoSEQ multiplex PCR; TCRdb's copy has only in-frame clones and leaves some out. The sample consists of approximately 35,000 clones, 92% of them appearing once. The TCR sequence derives from a female donor over 55 with stage I lung adenocarcinoma. This material consisted of peripheral blood, taken before any cancer treatment.

The CDR3 DNA sequence: TGCGCCAGCAGCGAGGGACTAGCGGGCTCTGTCTCCTACAATGAGCAGTTCTTC. This gives the protein CASSEGLAGSVSYNEQFF. The genes are TRBV5-1 and TRBJ2-1, with TRBD2 matching over 12 bases. The CDR3 loop spans 18 amino acids. Looked up from germline, CDR1 is SGHRS and CDR2 is YFSETQ. The trim removed 4 bases at V and 0 bases at J, leaving 8 bases unmatched.